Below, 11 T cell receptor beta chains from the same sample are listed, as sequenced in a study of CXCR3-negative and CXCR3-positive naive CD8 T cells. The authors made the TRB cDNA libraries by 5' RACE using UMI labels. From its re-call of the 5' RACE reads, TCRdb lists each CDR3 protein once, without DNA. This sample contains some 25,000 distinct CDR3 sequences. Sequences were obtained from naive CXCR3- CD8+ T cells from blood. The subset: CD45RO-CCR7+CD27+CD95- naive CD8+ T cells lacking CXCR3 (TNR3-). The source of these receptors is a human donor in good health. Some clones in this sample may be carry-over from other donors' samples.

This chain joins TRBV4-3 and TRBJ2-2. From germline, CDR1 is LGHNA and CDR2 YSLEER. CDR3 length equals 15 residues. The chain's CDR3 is CASSQVHANTGELFF.

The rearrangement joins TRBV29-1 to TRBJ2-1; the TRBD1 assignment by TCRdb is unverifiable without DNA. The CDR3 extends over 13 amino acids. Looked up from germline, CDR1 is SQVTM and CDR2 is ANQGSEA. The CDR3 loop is CSVGAGSYNEQFF.

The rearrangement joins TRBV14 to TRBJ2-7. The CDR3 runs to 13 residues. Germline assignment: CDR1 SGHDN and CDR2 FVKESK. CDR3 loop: CASSLFPSYEQYF. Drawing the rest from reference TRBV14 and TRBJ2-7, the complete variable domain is EAGVTQFPSHSVIEKGQTVTLRCDPISGHDNLYWYRRVMGKEIKFLLHFVKESKQDESGMPNNRFLAERTGGTYSTLKVQPAELEDSGVYFCASSLFPSYEQYFGPGTRLTVT.

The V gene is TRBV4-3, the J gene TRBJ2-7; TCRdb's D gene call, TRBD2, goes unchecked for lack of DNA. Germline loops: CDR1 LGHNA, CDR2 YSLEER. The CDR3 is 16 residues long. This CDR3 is CASSHRTSGTLSEQYF.

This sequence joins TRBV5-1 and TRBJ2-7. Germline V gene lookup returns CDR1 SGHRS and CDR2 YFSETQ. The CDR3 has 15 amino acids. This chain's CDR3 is CASSLQDSSSYEQYF.

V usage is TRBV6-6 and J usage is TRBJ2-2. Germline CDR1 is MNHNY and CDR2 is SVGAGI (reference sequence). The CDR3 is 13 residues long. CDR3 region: CASSYTVQGELFF.

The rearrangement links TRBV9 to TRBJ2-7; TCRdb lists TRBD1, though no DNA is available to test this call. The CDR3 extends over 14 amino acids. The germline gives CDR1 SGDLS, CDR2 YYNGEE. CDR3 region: CASSPRQGNVEQYF.

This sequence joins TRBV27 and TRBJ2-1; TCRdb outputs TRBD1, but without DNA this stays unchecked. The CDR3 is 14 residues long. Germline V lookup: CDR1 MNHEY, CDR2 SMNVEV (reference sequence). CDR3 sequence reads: CASSLGTGFSEQFF.

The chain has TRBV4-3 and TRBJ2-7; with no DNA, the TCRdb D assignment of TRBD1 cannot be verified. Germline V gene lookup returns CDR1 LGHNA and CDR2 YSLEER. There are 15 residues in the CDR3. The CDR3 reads CASSQEGGQNYEQYF.

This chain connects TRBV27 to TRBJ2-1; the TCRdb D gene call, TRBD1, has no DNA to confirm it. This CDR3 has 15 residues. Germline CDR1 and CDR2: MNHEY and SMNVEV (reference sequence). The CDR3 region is CASSLYRLTYNEQFF.

This chain's CDR3 is CATSRARGDTGELFF. The rearrangement links TRBV15 to TRBJ2-2; no DNA is available, so the TRBD1 call from TCRdb remains unchecked. The CDR3 spans 15 residues. Germline CDR1 LNHNV, CDR2 YYDKDF (reference sequence).